These 4 T cell receptor beta chains were sequenced from one sample in a study of control samples from healthy donors and cancer patients. Repertoires were generated with immunoSEQ multiplex PCR, while TCRdb's copy carries only in-frame clones and drops some. The sample's table shows about 190,000 clones. Sequencing was done on a sample of blood. Receptors were obtained from a woman in her 30s in good health.

The gene calls are TRBV25-1 and TRBJ1-6; D is possibly TRBD1 (6 bases). V was cut by 3 bases and J by 10 bases, with 16 bases left in between. CDR1 MGHDK and CDR2 SYGVNS come from the germline V gene. This CDR3 has 15 amino acids. CDR3 in amino acids: CASSDVQGSRSPLHF. The CDR3 DNA follows: TGTGCCAGCAGTGACGTACAGGGATCAAGATCACCCCTCCACTTT.

This chain links TRBV7-2 with TRBJ2-5, with D unresolved. In germline, CDR1 is SGHTA, CDR2 FQGNSA. The CDR3 sequence is 15 residues long. V lost 4 bases, J lost 1 base, and 13 bases lay in between. DNA of the CDR3: TGTGCCAGCAGCTCTTCCTCAAGGAGCCAAGAGACCCAGTACTTC. As protein: CASSSSSRSQETQYF. The variable domain in full, completed from reference TRBV7-2 and TRBJ2-5, reads GAGVSQSPSNKVTEKGKDVELRCDPISGHTALYWYRQSLGQGLEFLIYFQGNSAPDKSGLPSDRFSAERTGGSVSTLTIQRTQQEDSAVYLCASSSSSRSQETQYFGPGTRLLVL.

The chain recombines TRBV20-1 with TRBJ2-3; TRBD2 agrees at 8 bases. The CDR3 is 17 residues long. Losses at the gene ends were 3 bases for V and 2 bases for J; bases not matched to a gene: 13. The V gene's germline CDR1 is DFQATT and CDR2 SNEGSKA (reference sequence). CDR3 nucleotide sequence: TGCAGTGCTAGTTCTCCGGGGGGGCCGAAAGACACAGATACGCAGTATTTT. Its translation is CSASSPGGPKDTDTQYF.

The chain is built from TRBV7-9 and TRBJ2-1; D may be TRBD2 (6 bases). This CDR3 has 16 residues. Germline V gene sequence: CDR1 SEHNR, CDR2 FQNEAQ (reference sequence). V lost 1 base, J lost 0 bases, and 10 bases lay in between. The CDR3 loop reads CASSLGLGGSYNEQFF. CDR3 DNA: TGTGCCAGCAGCTTAGGTCTGGGGGGCTCCTACAATGAGCAGTTCTTC.